A single T cell receptor beta chain is shown here with its context. This CDR3 region has 16 residues. V lost 5 bases and J lost 0, with 17 bases in between. Germline V gene lookup returns CDR1 SGHVS and CDR2 FQNEAQ. The sample comes from a study of blood T cell repertoires in COVID-19. As for the study in general: Researchers got acute and convalescent COVID-19 samples from the United States, Italy and Spain.

Repertoires were generated with immunoSEQ multiplex PCR, while TCRdb's copy carries only in-frame clones and drops some. Found here are hundreds of thousands of clones, about 91% of them singletons; the top ten hold roughly 6.8%. The clonotype comes from a woman aged 25-40 years with COVID-19, enrolled during active disease. The chain couples TRBV7-8 to TRBJ2-7, with a weak D call TRBD2 (5 bases). Sample: peripheral blood. CDR3 bases: TGTGCCAGCAGCGGACCTAGCCCGACCCTCTCCTACGAGCAGTACTTC. This translates into CASSGPSPTLSYEQYF.